The 17 T cell receptor beta chains below all came from one sample that was sequenced in a study of blood T cell repertoires in COVID-19. Only in-frame clones appear in the TCRdb table, and some are missing; sequencing was by immunoSEQ multiplex PCR. The data contain about 320,000 clones, about 90% of them singletons. The specimen was peripheral blood. The receptors shown here come from a man aged 18 to 30 who had recovered from COVID-19.

V gene TRBV5-1 combines with J gene TRBJ2-7; 7 bases align to TRBD1. This CDR3 region has 14 residues. V was clipped by 6 bases and J by 0 bases; unmatched bases: 6. Germline V lookup: CDR1 SGHRS, CDR2 YFSETQ. CDR3 region: CASTTDRTSYEQYF. The CDR3 region has the DNA TGCGCCAGCACCACGGACAGGACCTCCTACGAGCAGTACTTC.

The V and J genes are TRBV9 and TRBJ2-3; D is possibly TRBD2 (5 bases). The V end was cut by 4 bases, the J end by 0 bases, with 12 bases between. The CDR3 is 15 residues long. Germline-derived CDR1 and CDR2 are SGDLS and YYNGEE. CDR3: CASSLSTGSTDTQYF. CDR3 DNA sequence: TGTGCCAGCAGCCTGAGTACGGGGAGCACAGATACGCAGTATTTT.

This clone was found a few times. The chain links TRBV12-5 to TRBJ1-1, with D perhaps TRBD1 (5 bases). V was shortened by 6 bases and J by 1 base, with 15 bases between the two germline ends. The CDR3 has 15 amino acids. CDR1 is LGHNT and CDR2 is FRNRAP in the germline V gene. In DNA form, the CDR3 reads TGTGCTAGTGGCCCTGGTGGGGCCTGGAACACTGAAGCTTTCTTT. Translating it yields CASGPGGAWNTEAFF.

The chain carries TRBV6-2 or TRBV6-3 and TRBJ2-7, with D perhaps TRBD2 (6 bases). The CDR3 loop spans 17 amino acids. The germline CDR1 and CDR2 sequences are MNHEY and SVGEGT. Trimming took off 0 bases at V and 1 base at J, with 16 bases between the two ends. The CDR3 reads CASSYSILGSTSYEQYF. CDR3 coding DNA: TGTGCCAGCAGTTACTCGATTCTCGGGAGTACTTCCTACGAGCAGTACTTC.

This rearrangement joins TRBV7-6 to TRBJ2-2, with 10 nucleotides matching TRBD2. CDR1 and CDR2 from the germline V gene are SGHVS and FNYEAQ. CDR3 length: 18 amino acids. J was trimmed by 2 bases and V by 2 bases; bases with no gene match: 8. The CDR3: CASSLPPSGGLNTGELFF. In nucleotides, the CDR3 is TGTGCCAGCAGCTTACCCCCTAGCGGGGGACTCAACACCGGGGAGCTGTTTTTT.

The genes are TRBV2 and TRBJ1-1, with D possibly matching TRBD1 (6 bases). V was shortened by 6 bases and J by 5 bases, with 16 bases between the two germline ends. Germline V gene lookup returns CDR1 SNHLY and CDR2 FYNNEI. This CDR3 spans 14 amino acids. The DNA for the CDR3 is TGTGCCAGCAGGGGGGAGCAGGGGAGTACTGAAGCTTTCTTT. This codes for CASRGEQGSTEAFF.

This chain joins TRBV7-8 and TRBJ1-2, with 8 bases fitting TRBD1. V dropped 5 bases and J dropped 8; count of bases not matched to a gene: 13. The CDR3 is 15 residues long. CDR1 SGHVS and CDR2 FQNEAQ come from the germline V gene. CDR3 protein: CASSPDQGAMGGYTF. CDR3 in DNA: TGTGCCAGCAGCCCCGATCAGGGGGCAATGGGAGGCTACACCTTC. The whole variable domain, remainder taken from reference TRBV7-8 and TRBJ1-2, is GAGVSQSPRYKVAKRGQDVALRCDPISGHVSLFWYQQALGQGPEFLTYFQNEAQLDKSGLPSDRFFAERPEGSVSTLKIQRTQQEDSAVYLCASSPDQGAMGGYTFGSGTRLTVV.

The genes are TRBV27 and TRBJ1-5; TRBD1 agrees at 8 bases. V lost 0 bases, J lost 3 bases, and 7 bases stayed unmatched. Germline V gives CDR1 MNHEY, CDR2 SMNVEV (reference sequence). This CDR3 comprises 17 residues. Here the CDR3 reads CASSLSRQGTINQPQHF. CDR3 DNA sequence: TGTGCCAGCAGTTTATCGAGACAGGGGACCATCAATCAGCCCCAGCATTTT.

CDR3 coding DNA: TGCGCCAGCAGCTGGGGACAGACTAACTATGGCTACACCTTC. Translating it yields CASSWGQTNYGYTF. This sequence joins TRBV4-3 and TRBJ1-2; 7 bases are a match to TRBD1. This CDR3 has 14 amino acids. Trimming cost V 5 bases and J 0 bases; bases outside gene matches: 3. CDR1 is LGHNA, CDR2 YSLEER, per germline.

This clone came up once. The gene calls are TRBV6-1 and TRBJ1-4; D is possibly TRBD1 (5 bases). Germline V gene lookup returns CDR1 MNHNS and CDR2 SASEGT. The CDR3 is 15 amino acids. Trimming stripped 3 bases from V and 6 bases from J, with 14 bases between. CDR3 in amino acids: CASSDLVRQHEKLFF. The CDR3 bases are TGTGCCAGCAGTGATTTAGTAAGACAGCATGAAAAACTGTTTTTT.

V is TRBV11-2 and J is TRBJ1-1; possible D gene TRBD1, 5 bases. Trimming took 1 base from V and 4 from J, leaving 13 bases between them. This CDR3 has 15 residues. From germline, CDR1 is SGHAT and CDR2 FQNNGV. CDR3 protein: CASSLAAGPGTEAFF. CDR3 DNA: TGTGCCAGCAGCTTAGCGGCGGGGCCGGGCACTGAAGCTTTCTTT.

As concerns this clone: Other nucleotide sequences in the sample specify the same CDR3. The genes are TRBV5-4 and TRBJ1-6; no firm D call. Trimming stripped 1 base from V and 7 bases from J, with 15 bases between. The germline V gene has CDR1 SGHNT and CDR2 YYREEE (reference sequence). CDR3 length: 16 amino acids. This chain's CDR3 is CASSLSSGGRNSPLHF. The CDR3 region has the DNA TGTGCCAGCAGCTTGTCGTCAGGAGGAAGGAATTCACCCCTCCACTTT.

The chain has TRBV10-3 and TRBJ2-7; 12 bases are shared with TRBD1. V gave up 3 bases and J gave up 5 bases; unmatched junction bases: 8. The germline V gene encodes CDR1 ENHRY and CDR2 SYGVKD. The CDR3 is 16 residues long. In DNA form, the CDR3 reads TGTGCCATCAGTGATACGGTTGGGACAGGGGGCGACGAGCAGTACTTC. Translation: CAISDTVGTGGDEQYF.

V usage is TRBV7-6 and J usage is TRBJ2-7; 9 nucleotides agree with TRBD1. CDR1 is SGHVS and CDR2 is FNYEAQ in the germline V gene. V shed 0 bases and J 6 bases; nucleotides not matched to a gene: 6. This CDR3 is 15 amino acids long. DNA for the CDR3: TGTGCCAGCAGCTTAGCGGGGACAGGGACCCTCGAGCAGTACTTC. It is translated as CASSLAGTGTLEQYF.

The genes are TRBV5-1 and TRBJ2-1; 7 bases map to TRBD2. Looked up from germline, CDR1 is SGHRS and CDR2 is YFSETQ. With V trimmed by 3 bases and J by 7 bases, 13 bases remained unmatched. This CDR3 is built from 16 residues. Here the CDR3 reads CASSSPGGSEGNEQFF. The CDR3, as DNA: TGCGCCAGCAGCTCCCCCGGGGGGTCGGAGGGGAATGAGCAGTTCTTC.

The V and J genes are TRBV30 and TRBJ1-1; TRBD1 matches 8 bases. The CDR3 runs 14 residues. The V and J ends lost 4 bases and 1 base, in that order; junction bases with no gene match: 5. Germline assignment: CDR1 GTSNPN and CDR2 SVGIG (reference sequence). The CDR3 reads CAWILGQGNTEAFF. The CDR3 DNA sequence: TGTGCCTGGATTCTTGGACAGGGGAACACTGAAGCTTTCTTT.

The chain employs TRBV6-5 and TRBJ1-6; D perhaps matches TRBD1 (5 bases). The CDR3 totals 16 residues. With 0 bases removed from V and 8 bases from J, the gap between germline ends came to 14 bases. Per germline, CDR1 MNHEY and CDR2 SVGAGI. The CDR3 here is CASSYSGARYDSPLHF. As DNA, the CDR3 is TGTGCCAGCAGTTACTCAGGGGCTCGTTACGATTCACCCCTCCACTTT.